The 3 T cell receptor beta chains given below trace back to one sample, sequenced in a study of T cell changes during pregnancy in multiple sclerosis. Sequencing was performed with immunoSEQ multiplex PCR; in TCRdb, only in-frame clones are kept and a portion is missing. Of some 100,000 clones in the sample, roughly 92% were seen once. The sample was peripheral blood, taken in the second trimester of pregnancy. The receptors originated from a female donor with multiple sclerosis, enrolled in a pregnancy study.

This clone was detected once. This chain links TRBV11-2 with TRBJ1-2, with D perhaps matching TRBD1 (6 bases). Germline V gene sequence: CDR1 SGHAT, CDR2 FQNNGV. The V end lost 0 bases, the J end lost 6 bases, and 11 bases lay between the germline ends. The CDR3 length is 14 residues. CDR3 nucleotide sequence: TGTGCCAGCAGCTTAGAAGTGGGGGCGGATGGCTACACCTTC. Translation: CASSLEVGADGYTF.

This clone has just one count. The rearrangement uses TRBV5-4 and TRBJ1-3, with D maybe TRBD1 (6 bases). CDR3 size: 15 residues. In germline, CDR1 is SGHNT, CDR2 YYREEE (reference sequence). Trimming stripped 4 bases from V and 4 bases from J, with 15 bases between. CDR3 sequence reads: CASSPGLGGGNTIYF. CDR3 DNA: TGTGCCAGCAGCCCCGGGCTAGGGGGAGGAAACACCATATATTTT.

CDR3 sequence: CASSYSTPGQNTEAFF. The CDR3 bases are TGTGCCAGCAGTTACTCGACCCCGGGACAGAACACTGAAGCTTTCTTT. V usage is TRBV6-5 and J usage is TRBJ1-1; weak D call: TRBD1 (6 bases). CDR3 size: 16 residues. Between the trimmed V and J ends, which lost 0 bases and 1 base, there was a span of 12 bases. Per germline, CDR1 MNHEY and CDR2 SVGAGI.